This T cell receptor beta chain was recorded in a study of immune heterogeneity within non-small cell lung tumors. Overall study results and limits: Local T-cell clonality tracked moderately but significantly with local tumor mutational burden, giving an R of about 0.34. Identical dominant CDR3 beta clonotypes showed recurrence across tumor sites within a patient, and site-unique high-frequency clones were also present. Between one patient and another, high-frequency T-cell receptor beta clonotypes were largely distinct.

V shed 7 bases and J shed 0 bases, with 10 bases lying between them. CDR1 and CDR2 from the germline V gene are MNHNS and SASEGT. The length of the CDR3 is 13 residues. In this sample, this clonotype is medium-sized. Antigen unknown. Using 32 V and 13 J primers, multiplex PCR amplified TCR beta CDR3. TCRdb fed the multiplex PCR reads into MiXCR, producing one record per CDR3 protein. The sample has about 15,000 distinct CDR3 sequences; about 30% are singletons. At 550 to 600 ng per sample, bulk tumor genomic DNA provided the template. Far-apart biopsies, several per primary tumor, were taken during surgery. Each patient presented with untreated, newly diagnosed non-small cell lung cancer and received curative surgery. A total of fewer than 18 patients with newly diagnosed non-small cell lung cancer, all of whom were undergoing surgery with curative intent, made up the donors.

The chain carries TRBV6-1 and TRBJ2-7, with no clear D. Sequenced material: lung tumor tissue. The sequence came from a middle-aged man with non-small cell lung cancer. The chain's CDR3 is CASKVGPSYEQYF. The CDR3 DNA follows: TGTGCCAGCAAAGTAGGACCCTCCTACGAGCAGTACTTC.